This T cell receptor beta chain was recovered during a study of naive and memory T cell subsets. The study, taken as a whole, reports: A few larger clonotypes appeared in naive repertoires, especially CD8, possibly memory cells re-expressing CD45RA. Diversity fell and Gini index rose from naive through CM, EM, EMRA. Expression changes during T cell differentiation may affect RNA-based TCR counts. No ground truth validated the naive and memory repertoire findings. Each distinct alpha or beta sequence counts as one clonotype.

The CDR3 loop spans 11 amino acids. Germline lookup yields CDR1 SEHNR and CDR2 FQNEAQ (reference sequence). With 6 bases removed from V and 3 bases from J, the gap between germline ends came to 6 bases. This clonotype was found many times. What it recognizes is unknown. The beta constant-region primer was an equimolar mix of two oligonucleotides covering TRBC1 and TRBC2. Four rounds of PCR amplified the ligated cDNA using nested alpha and beta constant-region primers plus SP2. TCRdb passed the UMI-ligation and nested PCR reads through MiXCR, listing each CDR3 protein once. The table lists approximately 150,000 distinct CDR3 sequences, roughly 23% of them singletons, with 0.09% to 0.13% in the top ten.

Source material: naive CD4+ T cells from blood. The chain uses TRBV7-9 and TRBJ2-7; D gene uncertain. The source of this sequence is a human donor in good health. In DNA form, the CDR3 reads TGTGCCAGCAGTTCATACTACGAGCAGTACTTC. This codes for CASSSYYEQYF.